The rows below give T cell receptor beta chains drawn from one sample of a study of T cell repertoires in ileal Crohn's disease. TCRdb keeps only in-frame clones here, not all; method: immunoSEQ multiplex PCR. The data contain some 30,000 clones, roughly 81% of them seen just once; the ten biggest clones take up around 5.5%. The specimen sequenced was ileal tissue. These receptors came from an adult with Crohn's disease. The CDR3 runs from the conserved cysteine through the conserved F or W. The D gene is left open where the match is weak. Size tells how often a clone was seen (once, few, many) or the class of an expanded clone, and some rows leave it out.

-	TRBV13	TRBJ2-7	TRBD2	TGTGCCAGCAGCTTAGGGCTAGCGGACTCCTACGAGCAGTACTTC	CASSLGLADSYEQYF
-	TRBV4-1	TRBJ2-5	TRBD2	TGCGCCAGCAGCCAGACCGGGACTAGGCAAGAGACCCAGTACTTC	CASSQTGTRQETQYF
-	TRBV6-4	TRBJ1-6	-	TGTGCCAGCAGTGCAAACTCCTATAATTCACCCCTCCACTTT	CASSANSYNSPLHF
-	TRBV25-1	TRBJ1-1	TRBD1	TGTGCCAGCAGGCCTTACGCAGGGGGAACTGAAGCTTTCTTT	CASRPYAGGTEAFF
-	TRBV5-1	TRBJ1-2	TRBD1	TGCGCCAGCAGCTTAGGGACAGTTCAGGGTTCTGATGGCTACACCTTC	CASSLGTVQGSDGYTF
few	TRBV9	TRBJ2-2	TRBD1	TGTGCCAGCAGCGAAGACAGGGGGGTCGCCACCGGGGAGCTGTTTTTT	CASSEDRGVATGELFF
-	TRBV18	TRBJ1-2	TRBD1	TGTGCCAGCTCACCATTCTCGGCGGGACAGAACGACTATGGCTACACCTTC	CASSPFSAGQNDYGYTF
-	TRBV4-2	TRBJ1-5	TRBD1	TGTGCCAGCAGCCGAGGGACAGTGGGTCCAAGCAATCAGCCCCAGCATTTT	CASSRGTVGPSNQPQHF
-	TRBV18	TRBJ1-5	TRBD1	TGTGCCAGCTCACCGGGACAGGGTCGCAATCAGCCCCAGCATTTT	CASSPGQGRNQPQHF
-	TRBV6-1	TRBJ2-5	TRBD2	TGTGCCAGCACCTCGGGGACTACCCAAGAGACCCAGTACTTC	CASTSGTTQETQYF
-	TRBV6-5	TRBJ2-3	TRBD2	TGTGCCAGCAGTTACTCCGGACTAGCGTACACAGATACGCAGTATTTT	CASSYSGLAYTDTQYF
-	TRBV5-1	TRBJ2-7	TRBD1	TGCGCCAGCAGCTTACAGGGGTCGGGAACCTACGAGCAGTACTTC	CASSLQGSGTYEQYF
-	TRBV7-2	TRBJ1-2	-	TGTGCCAGCAGCACCAATCCTACCGTGATCTATGGCTACACCTTC	CASSTNPTVIYGYTF
-	TRBV6-1	TRBJ1-6	-	TGTGCCAGCAGTGAAACCAAGGACAGCATGGGTTCACCCCTCCACTTT	CASSETKDSMGSPLHF
-	TRBV4-1	TRBJ2-1	-	TGCGCCAGCAGCCACTTCGGTCGGTACAATGAGCAGTTCTTC	CASSHFGRYNEQFF
-	TRBV5-1	TRBJ1-1	-	TGCGCCAGCAGCTTGGCCGGTCTAACTGGCACTGAAGCTTTCTTT	CASSLAGLTGTEAFF
-	TRBV7-9	TRBJ1-1	-	TGTGCCAGCAGCTTACCCTGGCCCCAGGGGGAAGCTTTCTTT	CASSLPWPQGEAFF
-	TRBV5-1	TRBJ2-5	TRBD2	TGCGCCAGCACTCTGAGGGAGGGATCGGGGGAGACCCAGTACTTC	CASTLREGSGETQYF
-	TRBV10-3	TRBJ2-6	-	TGTGCCATCAGTGAGCCTCTGGGTAGCGCCGGATCTGGGGCCAACGTCCTGACTTTC	CAISEPLGSAGSGANVLTF
-	TRBV6-1	TRBJ1-3	TRBD1	TGTGCCAGCAACACAGGGGGTGCCTCTGGAAACACCATATATTTT	CASNTGGASGNTIYF
once	TRBV10-2	TRBJ2-7	TRBD1	TGCGCCACTCAGACAGGGAACACCTACGAGCAGTACTTC	CATQTGNTYEQYF
-	TRBV7-9	TRBJ1-1	TRBD1	TGTGCCAGCAGCTCGCCCCAGGGGGCGCCCACTGAAGCTTTCTTT	CASSSPQGAPTEAFF
few	TRBV7-2	TRBJ1-5	-	TGTGCCAGCAGCTTAGTAGCAGGGTATCAGCCCCAGCATTTT	CASSLVAGYQPQHF
-	TRBV5-4	TRBJ1-2	-	TGTGCCAGCAGCTCAGGGGTTAACTATGGCTACACCTTC	CASSSGVNYGYTF
-	TRBV6-6	TRBJ1-5	-	TGTGCCAGCAGAAGGAGGGATAGCAATCAGCCCCAGCATTTT	CASRRRDSNQPQHF
-	TRBV5-1	TRBJ1-6	TRBD1	TGCGCCAGCAGCTTTCGGGTCAGGGGGTTTTCACCCCTCCACTTT	CASSFRVRGFSPLHF
few	TRBV7-2	TRBJ2-5	-	TGTGCCAGCAGCTTAACTCAGGGAAAGGGGGAGACCCAGTACTTC	CASSLTQGKGETQYF
-	TRBV7-3	TRBJ1-2	TRBD1	TGTGCCAGCAGCAGGGACAGTAACTATGGCTACACCTTC	CASSRDSNYGYTF
-	TRBV2	TRBJ2-2	-	TGTGCCAGCAGTGGTCGGGCGGGTGAGGTCGGGGAGCTGTTTTTT	CASSGRAGEVGELFF
once	TRBV7-2	TRBJ2-1	TRBD2	TGTGCCAGCAGCTTTACCAGCGGGGGGGCCGGTGAGCAGTTCTTC	CASSFTSGGAGEQFF
-	TRBV11-2	TRBJ2-1	-	TGTGCCAGCAGCTTAGCCGGTGAGCAGTTCTTC	CASSLAGEQFF
-	TRBV4-2	TRBJ1-5	-	TGTGCCAGCAGCCAAGATGGGAGGGACCAGCCCCAGCATTTT	CASSQDGRDQPQHF
-	TRBV13	TRBJ2-5	-	TGTGCCAGCAGCGACCCCAGGGGCCAAGAGACCCAGTACTTC	CASSDPRGQETQYF
once	TRBV27	TRBJ2-5	-	TGTGCCAGCAGTTTGTTCCCCCGCAGCCAAGAGACCCAGTACTTC	CASSLFPRSQETQYF
-	TRBV6-5	TRBJ2-3	-	TGTGCCAGCAGTTACAGACAGGAGGATACAGATACGCAGTATTTT	CASSYRQEDTDTQYF
-	TRBV5-1	TRBJ2-1	TRBD2	TGCGCCAGCAGCCCCCGGGGGACTAGCGGGGGGTCCTACAATGAGCAGTTCTTC	CASSPRGTSGGSYNEQFF
-	TRBV7-2	TRBJ2-3	TRBD1	TGTGCCAGCAGCTTTGGACAGGGGGCAGATACGCAGTATTTT	CASSFGQGADTQYF
-	TRBV15	TRBJ1-1	-	TGTGCCACCAGCTCCGGGACATGGGGTGAAGCTTTCTTT	CATSSGTWGEAFF
-	TRBV6-4	TRBJ2-1	-	TGTGCCAGCACCCCTGATGACTCCTCTTCCAATGAGCAGTTCTTC	CASTPDDSSSNEQFF
-	TRBV5-6	TRBJ1-5	-	TGTGCCAGCAGCCTTGGCGAAGGGGTTTTCAATCAGCCCCAGCATTTT	CASSLGEGVFNQPQHF
-	TRBV5-1	TRBJ2-6	-	TGCGCCAGCAGGGGCTCAGGGGCCAACGTCCTGACTTTC	CASRGSGANVLTF
once	TRBV28	TRBJ1-2	TRBD1	TGTGCCAGCAGTCCGGCGGACAGGGGGACACGGGGCTACACCTTC	CASSPADRGTRGYTF
-	TRBV15	TRBJ1-2	-	TGTGCCACCAGCTACGGAAAGGGGCGGTTATGGGGCTACACCTTC	CATSYGKGRLWGYTF
-	TRBV14	TRBJ2-7	-	TGTGCCAGCAGCCAGACAACAGAGGGCGAGCAGTACTTC	CASSQTTEGEQYF
once	TRBV27	TRBJ1-1	-	TGTGCCAGCAGTTTGCCGGACAATTGGAACACTGAAGCTTTCTTT	CASSLPDNWNTEAFF
-	TRBV6-1	TRBJ2-2	-	TGTGCCACCCTCCCAGGGGCCGGGGAGCTGTTTTTT	CATLPGAGELFF
-	TRBV11-2	TRBJ1-2	-	TGTGCCAGCAGCCGTCCCGGGCCCCTATGGGAGGGCTACACCTTC	CASSRPGPLWEGYTF
-	TRBV5-1	TRBJ2-1	TRBD1	TGCGCCAGCAGGGGACAGGCAGGATTCGATGAGCAGTTCTTC	CASRGQAGFDEQFF
once	TRBV6-5	TRBJ1-6	-	TGTGCCAGCGGCCTCGGGGCCTATAATTCACCCCTCCACTTT	CASGLGAYNSPLHF
few	TRBV9	TRBJ1-2	-	TGTGCCAGCAGCGTAGGGCCGGGAGACTATGGCTACACCTTC	CASSVGPGDYGYTF
-	TRBV18	TRBJ2-2	TRBD1	TGTGCCAGCTCACCTATGTCTCGGACAGGGGCCCCCGGGGAGCTGTTTTTT	CASSPMSRTGAPGELFF